Following are 17 T cell receptor beta chains from one sample sequenced in a study of a mutant IDH1 vaccine in newly diagnosed glioma. Time point defined: baseline, week 1 (first vaccination visit). Treatment defined: pre-vaccination baseline after standard-of-care therapy. The repertoire was sequenced with immunoSEQ multiplex PCR; TCRdb's copy has only in-frame clones and lacks some. The sample consists of 70,000 or so clones, around 80% of them appearing once. The source material was peripheral blood mononuclear cells (PBMCs), sampled from a glioma patient treated with radiotherapy, temozolomide or both. These receptors were obtained from a woman under 30 with glioma. Some clones in this sample may be carry-over from other donors' samples.

The chain combines TRBV29-1 with TRBJ1-2; D gene ambiguous. The germline gives CDR1 SQVTM, CDR2 ANQGSEA. The CDR3 is 16 residues long. V lost 0 bases and J 0 bases, leaving 14 bases between the germline ends. The CDR3 reads CSVEDLEVKANYGYTF. The CDR3 DNA reads TGCAGCGTTGAAGATCTAGAAGTAAAAGCTAACTATGGCTACACCTTC.

V is TRBV13 and J is TRBJ2-3; no firm D call. Per the germline V gene, CDR1 is PRHDT and CDR2 is FYEKMQ (reference sequence). The CDR3 is made up of 11 amino acids. Deletions cut 5 bases from V and 3 bases from J, with 3 bases between. The CDR3 sequence is CASSVTDTQYF. The CDR3 DNA reads TGTGCCAGCAGCGTAACAGATACGCAGTATTTT.

The chain combines TRBV7-8 with TRBJ1-4; TRBD1 agrees at 9 bases. Germline-derived CDR1 and CDR2 are SGHVS and FQNEAQ. V shed 5 bases, J shed 6 bases, and the junction held 7 bases outside the gene matches. CDR3 length: 15 amino acids. CDR3 in amino acids: CASSGRTGVYEKLFF. CDR3 in DNA: TGTGCCAGCAGCGGAAGGACAGGGGTCTATGAAAAACTGTTTTTT.

The chain carries TRBV5-6 and TRBJ1-1, with D possibly TRBD1 on 5 matching bases. The CDR3 is made up of 14 amino acids. V was cut by 0 bases and J by 4 bases, with 10 bases left in between. Germline-derived CDR1 and CDR2 are SGHDT and YYEEEE. CDR3 in amino acids: CASSLAGLVTEAFF. The CDR3 nucleotides are TGTGCCAGCAGCTTGGCAGGGTTGGTCACTGAAGCTTTCTTT.

V gene TRBV5-1 combines with J gene TRBJ2-7; TRBD2 matches 14 bases. V gave up 4 bases and J gave up 6 bases; unmatched junction bases: 6. CDR1 and CDR2 from the germline V gene are SGHRS and YFSETQ. The length of the CDR3 is 15 residues. The CDR3: CASSQGLAGGREQYF. DNA for the CDR3: TGCGCCAGCAGCCAAGGACTAGCGGGAGGTCGCGAGCAGTACTTC.

The V gene is TRBV29-1, the J gene TRBJ1-4; D not resolved. V lost 0 bases, J lost 8 bases, and 1 base lay in between. Looked up from germline, CDR1 is SQVTM and CDR2 is ANQGSEA. The CDR3 has 10 amino acids. CDR3 in DNA: TGCAGCGTTGAAGAGGAAAAACTGTTTTTT. Encoded protein: CSVEEEKLFF.

The rearrangement uses TRBV9 and TRBJ2-3; the match to TRBD1 covers 11 bases. With V trimmed by 3 bases and J by 8 bases, 11 bases remained unmatched. Germline V gene sequence: CDR1 SGDLS, CDR2 YYNGEE. The CDR3 loop spans 16 amino acids. This chain's CDR3 is CASSATGTGGWGTQYF. CDR3 nucleotide sequence: TGTGCCAGCAGCGCGACCGGGACAGGGGGTTGGGGTACGCAGTATTTT. Full variable domain (outside the CDR3, taken from reference TRBV9 and TRBJ2-3): DSGVTQTPKHLITATGQRVTLRCSPRSGDLSVYWYQQSLDQGLQFLIQYYNGEERAKGNILERFSAQQFPDLHSELNLSSLELGDSALYFCASSATGTGGWGTQYFGPGTRLTVL.

The chain has TRBV13 and TRBJ2-1; D is unresolved. This CDR3 contains 12 residues. Germline CDR1 PRHDT, CDR2 FYEKMQ (reference sequence). V lost 8 bases and J lost 4, with 9 bases in between. CDR3 in DNA: TGTGCCAGCCAGAGTCGGTACAATGAGCAGTTCTTC. This encodes CASQSRYNEQFF. Full variable domain (rest looked up from reference TRBV13 and TRBJ2-1): AAGVIQSPRHLIKEKRETATLKCYPIPRHDTVYWYQQGPGQDPQFLISFYEKMQSDKGSIPDRFSAQQFSDYHSELNMSSLELGDSALYFCASQSRYNEQFFGPGTRLTVL.

This clone was seen a few times. The rearrangement links TRBV27 to TRBJ1-1, with a possible D match to TRBD1 (6 bases). Trimming pared 6 bases from V and 3 bases from J, leaving 14 bases between. Germline loops: CDR1 MNHEY, CDR2 SMNVEV (reference sequence). The CDR3 is made up of 14 amino acids. The CDR3 region has the DNA TGTGCCAGCAGCTTGCGAGGGGGAGACACTGAAGCTTTCTTT. Protein product: CASSLRGGDTEAFF.

The CDR3 loop reads CASSQQQGAGGEKLFF. Written as DNA, the CDR3 is TGTGCCAGCAGCCAACAACAGGGGGCGGGTGGAGAAAAACTGTTTTTT. V usage is TRBV4-2 and J usage is TRBJ1-4, with TRBD1 matching over 9 bases. Germline V CDR1 and CDR2: LGHNA, YNFKEQ. V was clipped by 2 bases and J by 8 bases; unmatched bases: 9. CDR3 length: 16 amino acids.

V gene TRBV7-3 combines with J gene TRBJ1-2, with a tentative D call TRBD1 (6 bases). Germline CDR1 is SGHTA and CDR2 is FQGTGA. Trimming cost V 1 base and J 8 bases, with 20 bases left between them. The CDR3 spans 16 residues. CDR3 sequence reads: CASSLNSGTYPGGYTF. The CDR3 bases are TGTGCCAGCAGCTTAAATTCCGGGACATACCCCGGCGGCTACACCTTC.

The gene calls are TRBV6-6 and TRBJ1-5; D gene ambiguous. V was shortened by 0 bases and J by 7 bases, with 7 bases between the two germline ends. The CDR3 is 13 amino acids. CDR1 and CDR2 (germline): MNHNY, SVGAGI (reference sequence). The CDR3 reads CASSYSPGQPQHF. CDR3 DNA: TGTGCCAGCAGTTACTCCCCTGGACAGCCCCAGCATTTT.

This chain links TRBV4-2 with TRBJ2-1; tentatively, D is TRBD2 (5 bases). This CDR3 spans 15 amino acids. V lost 3 bases to trimming and J lost 0 bases, with 9 bases between them. CDR1 is LGHNA and CDR2 is YNFKEQ in the germline V gene. The CDR3 DNA reads TGTGCCAGCAGCCAGGAAAGCGGCTCCTACAATGAGCAGTTCTTC. It yields the protein CASSQESGSYNEQFF.

This clone was seen only a few times. The rearrangement joins TRBV9 to TRBJ1-5; D uncertain. The CDR3 is 14 residues long. Germline loops: CDR1 SGDLS, CDR2 YYNGEE. With 0 bases removed from V and 3 bases from J, the gap between germline ends came to 7 bases. This chain's CDR3 is CASSVGLANQPQHF. The DNA for the CDR3 is TGTGCCAGCAGCGTAGGTCTTGCCAATCAGCCCCAGCATTTT. The full variable domain, its missing parts supplied by reference TRBV9 and TRBJ1-5, is DSGVTQTPKHLITATGQRVTLRCSPRSGDLSVYWYQQSLDQGLQFLIQYYNGEERAKGNILERFSAQQFPDLHSELNLSSLELGDSALYFCASSVGLANQPQHFGDGTRLSIL.

The V call is TRBV7-3, the J call TRBJ1-1; 7 nucleotides match TRBD1. Trimming cost V 0 bases and J 10 bases; bases outside gene matches: 5. The CDR3 totals 13 residues. CDR1 is SGHTA and CDR2 is FQGTGA in the germline V gene. The DNA of the CDR3 is TGTGCCAGCAGCTTAACCCCGACAGGGCGAGCTTTCTTT. This encodes CASSLTPTGRAFF.

The gene calls are TRBV30 and TRBJ1-4; D gene ambiguous. This CDR3 contains 13 residues. Trimming took off 5 bases at V and 4 bases at J, with 11 bases between the two ends. Germline CDR1 GTSNPN, CDR2 SVGIG (reference sequence). The CDR3 spells CAWGYLNNEKLFF. Written as DNA, the CDR3 is TGTGCCTGGGGATACCTCAATAATGAAAAACTGTTTTTT.

V and J are TRBV7-8 and TRBJ2-7; D unclear. V was pared by 3 bases and J by 2 bases, with 5 bases between. CDR3 length equals 12 residues. Germline values: CDR1 SGHVS, CDR2 FQNEAQ. CDR3 region: CASSFGTYEQYF. The CDR3 coding sequence is TGTGCCAGCAGCTTCGGTACCTACGAGCAGTACTTC.